These T cell receptor beta chains were read from a single sample in a study of cytomegalovirus exposure and HLA in healthy donors. TCRdb's table, derived via immunoSEQ multiplex PCR, lists solely in-frame clones and lacks some. The table includes 130,000 to 150,000 clones, approximately 90% detected once. The sequenced material came from PBMCs. These TCRs come from a man aged 18 to 29 in good health and CMV-seronegative. Both conserved end residues are part of each CDR3. Each record gives: J gene, CDR3 length, V gene, CDR3 protein.

J: TRBJ1-2
length: 13
V: TRBV5-1
CDR3: CASSWTGEDGYTF

J: TRBJ2-1
length: 14
V: TRBV5-4
CDR3: CASSPRAGPNEQFF

J: TRBJ2-5
length: 14
V: TRBV9
CDR3: CASSVGSYQEAQYF

J: TRBJ2-3
length: 17
V: TRBV9
CDR3: CASSVGRRGTFTDTQYF

J: TRBJ1-2
length: 16
V: TRBV27
CDR3: CASSSYGTGHFYGYTF

J: TRBJ1-5
length: 14
V: TRBV10-3
CDR3: CAISQTLSNQPQHF

J: TRBJ1-2
length: 13
V: TRBV30
CDR3: CAWSGRQGAGYTF

J: TRBJ1-1
length: 13
V: TRBV19
CDR3: CASRDKMNTEAFF

J: TRBJ2-3
length: 14
V: TRBV29-1
CDR3: CSVSGTSGTDTQYF

J: TRBJ2-7
length: 13
V: TRBV5-1
CDR3: CASSPGQGIEQYF

J: TRBJ1-4
length: 13
V: TRBV7-7
CDR3: CASSLNSGEKLFF

J: TRBJ1-1
length: 14
V: TRBV18
CDR3: CASSVTGMNTEAFF

J: TRBJ1-6
length: 15
V: TRBV7-9
CDR3: CASSARQGENSPLHF

J: TRBJ1-6
length: 14
V: TRBV13
CDR3: CASSSDSNNSPLHF

J: TRBJ2-7
length: 15
V: TRBV5-4
CDR3: CASSPTTGVSYEQYF

J: TRBJ2-7
length: 17
V: TRBV5-6
CDR3: CASSLAPGGPRSYEQYF

J: TRBJ1-1
length: 14
V: TRBV7-3
CDR3: CASSLSGLNTEAFF

J: TRBJ1-5
length: 12
V: TRBV6-1
CDR3: CASSTGNQPQHF

J: TRBJ2-1
length: 15
V: TRBV12-5
CDR3: CASGSDRGQLNEQFF

J: TRBJ2-1
length: 18
V: TRBV5-1
CDR3: CASSLEGRGVIHNNEQFF

J: TRBJ2-5
length: 15
V: TRBV7-2
CDR3: CASSREGLAGETQYF

J: TRBJ1-2
length: 15
V: TRBV6-1
CDR3: CASSEGAGLDYGYTF

J: TRBJ1-1
length: 11
V: TRBV13
CDR3: CASSYGLEAFF

J: TRBJ1-5
length: 15
V: TRBV10-2
CDR3: CASSESGQGYQPQHF

J: TRBJ1-2
length: 19
V: TRBV2
CDR3: CASSEILGAKAFGGDGYTF

J: TRBJ1-5
length: 13
V: TRBV30
CDR3: CACTQGAGQPQHF

J: TRBJ2-6
length: 14
V: TRBV7-7
CDR3: CASSPRVGANVLTF

J: TRBJ1-1
length: 14
V: TRBV10-1
CDR3: CASSEYRGHGEAFF

J: TRBJ2-7
length: 14
V: TRBV6-5
CDR3: CASSYGTTSYEQYF

J: TRBJ2-3
length: 21
V: TRBV7-6
CDR3: CASSPRYRPSRGDYGTDTQYF

J: TRBJ2-3
length: 14
V: TRBV5-1
CDR3: CASSLRGAADTQYF

J: TRBJ1-5
length: 15
V: TRBV9
CDR3: CASSVGPFGSQPQHF

J: TRBJ1-1
length: 14
V: TRBV19
CDR3: CASSIEVRNTEAFF

J: TRBJ2-1
length: 15
V: TRBV6-1
CDR3: CASSTTSEGYNEQFF

J: TRBJ2-2
length: 16
V: TRBV6-6
CDR3: CASSLLAATNTGELFF

J: TRBJ2-1
length: 16
V: TRBV4-1
CDR3: CASSQRTAEAYNEQFF

J: TRBJ1-1
length: 14
V: TRBV11-2
CDR3: CASRRSLANTEAFF

J: TRBJ2-5
length: 15
V: TRBV6-4
CDR3: CASSATGAPQETQYF

J: TRBJ2-1
length: 17
V: TRBV2
CDR3: CASRGPGTSGRMDEQFF

J: TRBJ2-3
length: 14
V: TRBV6-6
CDR3: CASRPGVETDTQYF

J: TRBJ2-5
length: 12
V: TRBV29-1
CDR3: CSVGDRKGTQYF

J: TRBJ2-5
length: 15
V: TRBV5-1
CDR3: CASSSVDREQETQYF

J: TRBJ2-1
length: 14
V: TRBV28
CDR3: CASSLSGSGNEQFF

J: TRBJ1-2
length: 15
V: TRBV5-6
CDR3: CASSLRGLKVLGYTF

J: TRBJ1-4
length: 17
V: TRBV11-2
CDR3: CASSSRQGAKLNEKLFF